Many counts were recorded for the clone carrying this T cell receptor (beta chain). Amplification targeted TCR beta CDR3 regions from RNA transcripts. The TCR CDR3 was amplified in a first-round RT-PCR using the HTBI primer set. TCRdb processed the multiplex PCR reads anew with MiXCR; each CDR3 protein has one entry. This sample has about 290,000 distinct CDR3 sequences, with roughly an eighth found just once. The CDR3 runs 13 residues. Losses at the gene ends were 7 bases for V and 5 bases for J; bases not matched to a gene: 10. Germline CDR1 reads SQVTM; CDR2 reads ANQGSEA. The sample is drawn from a study of T cells in Graves' hyperthyroidism and ophthalmopathy. Looking at the study overall: Once the initial diagnosis was made, peripheral blood was obtained before any treatment.

The sequence derives from a woman in her thirties or forties with Graves' hyperthyroidism. The sequencing sample was made of blood. This chain uses TRBV29-1 with TRBJ2-7; 8 bases align to TRBD1. CDR3 in amino acids: CSDRDRRLHEQYF. The CDR3 DNA reads TGCAGCGACCGGGACAGGAGGCTGCACGAGCAGTACTTC.